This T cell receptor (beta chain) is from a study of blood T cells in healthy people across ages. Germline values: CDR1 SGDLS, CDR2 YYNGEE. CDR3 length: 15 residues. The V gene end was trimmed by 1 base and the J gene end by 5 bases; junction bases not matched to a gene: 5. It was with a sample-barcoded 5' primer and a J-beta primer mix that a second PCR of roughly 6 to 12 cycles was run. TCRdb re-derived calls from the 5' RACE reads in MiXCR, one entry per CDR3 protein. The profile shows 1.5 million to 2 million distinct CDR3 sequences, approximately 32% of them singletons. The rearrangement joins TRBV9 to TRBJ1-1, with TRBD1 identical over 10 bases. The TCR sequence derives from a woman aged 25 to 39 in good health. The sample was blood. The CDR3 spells CASSVMGTGETEAFF. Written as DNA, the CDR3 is TGTGCCAGCAGCGTAATGGGGACAGGGGAGACTGAAGCTTTCTTT.